These 19 T cell receptor beta chains originate from one sample sequenced in a study of control samples from healthy donors and cancer patients. The table came from immunoSEQ multiplex PCR; TCRdb's copy has only in-frame clones and leaves some out. The data show 8,500 to 11,000 clones, with approximately 91% seen just once and roughly 20% held by the top ten. Material: PBMCs. The source of these receptors is a man between 60 and 70 years old with colorectal cancer.

This clone has a single count. The V and J genes are TRBV7-9 and TRBJ2-1, with 8 bases lining up with TRBD2. This CDR3 region has 14 residues. Germline-derived CDR1 and CDR2 are SEHNR and FQNEAQ (reference sequence). J gave up 10 bases and V 7 bases, and 12 bases lay outside the gene matches. The CDR3 DNA reads as TGTGCCAGCAACCATTTACGGGGGGGCCCCGAGCAGTTCTTC. Amino acids: CASNHLRGGPEQFF. Full variable domain (outside the CDR3, taken from reference TRBV7-9 and TRBJ2-1): DTGVSQNPRHKITKRGQNVTFRCDPISEHNRLYWYRQTLGQGPEFLTYFQNEAQLEKSRLLSDRFSAERPKGSFSTLEIQRTEQGDSAMYLCASNHLRGGPEQFFGPGTRLTVL.

V gene TRBV19 combines with J gene TRBJ2-1; the D gene could be TRBD1 or TRBD2 (5 bases each). This CDR3 spans 11 amino acids. Germline-derived CDR1 and CDR2 are LNHDA and SQIVND (reference sequence). Trimming shortened V by 6 bases and J by 15 bases, and 15 bases separated the two germline ends. CDR3 DNA: TGTGCCAGTAGGACCCGGGACGGGACGTTCTTC. As protein: CASRTRDGTFF.

The chain recombines TRBV7-9 with TRBJ1-5; unclear D gene. There are 15 residues in the CDR3. The germline CDR1 and CDR2 sequences are SEHNR and FQNEAQ (reference sequence). Trimming pared 1 base from V and 0 bases from J, leaving 7 bases between. DNA for the CDR3: TGTGCCAGCAGCTTAGAGGGTTATAGCAATCAGCCCCAGCATTTT. This gives the protein CASSLEGYSNQPQHF.

The rearrangement joins TRBV6-2 or TRBV6-3 to TRBJ2-5, with 14 bases lining up with TRBD2. The CDR3 extends over 16 amino acids. V lost 4 bases to trimming and J lost 5 bases; unmatched junction nucleotides: 6. Germline V gene sequence: CDR1 MNHEY, CDR2 SVGEGT. The CDR3: CASSFLWTSGGETQYF. The CDR3 coding sequence is TGTGCCAGCAGTTTTCTTTGGACTAGCGGGGGGGAGACCCAGTACTTC.

This chain connects TRBV5-4 to TRBJ2-7; 9 bases match TRBD1. The CDR3 sequence is 16 residues long. Looked up from germline, CDR1 is SGHNT and CDR2 is YYREEE (reference sequence). The J segment lost 6 bases and the V segment lost 4 bases, leaving 14 bases of the junction unmatched. CDR3 loop: CASSIPAGTGRGEQYF. CDR3 nucleotide sequence: TGTGCCAGCAGCATCCCTGCCGGGACAGGGAGGGGCGAGCAGTACTTC.

The rearrangement uses TRBV28 and TRBJ1-2, with D perhaps TRBD1 (6 bases). CDR3 length: 13 residues. Germline CDR1 MDHEN, CDR2 SYDVKM. The V and J ends lost 7 bases and 4 bases respectively, with 13 bases between them. The DNA for the CDR3 is TGTGCCAGCACCGGGGGCCGGGCCTATGGCTACACCTTC. Translated: CASTGGRAYGYTF.

The chain links TRBV2 to TRBJ2-5, with unresolved D. The CDR3 sequence is 12 residues long. Germline loops: CDR1 SNHLY, CDR2 FYNNEI. The ends were cut back, 3 bases at V and 1 base at J, with 3 bases in the middle. The CDR3 bases are TGTGCCAGCAGTGAGCTCCAAGAGACCCAGTACTTC. This gives the protein CASSELQETQYF.

This rearrangement joins TRBV4-1 to TRBJ2-7; a weak D match, TRBD2 (5 bases). The CDR3 runs to 13 residues. CDR1 is MGHRA and CDR2 is YSYEKL in the germline V gene. The V gene lost 2 bases and the J gene lost 7 bases, with 12 bases spanning the gap. CDR3 sequence (DNA): TGCGCCAGCAGCCAATACTACGGCGGGGAGCAGTACTTC. It translates to CASSQYYGGEQYF.

The chain is built from TRBV6-5 and TRBJ2-1; D gene uncertain. Germline V gene sequence: CDR1 MNHEY, CDR2 SVGAGI. V was clipped by 3 bases and J by 0 bases, with 9 bases between them. The CDR3 covers 15 residues. In DNA form, the CDR3 reads TGTGCCAGCAGTTATAGGCGGACCTCCTACAATGAGCAGTTCTTC. It codes for CASSYRRTSYNEQFF.

The chain has TRBV6-2 or TRBV6-3 and TRBJ2-1; 7 positions agree with TRBD1. V was pared by 6 bases and J by 4 bases, with 9 bases of the junction left unmatched. Germline V gene lookup returns CDR1 MNHEY and CDR2 SVGEGT. This CDR3 region has 15 residues. This chain's CDR3 is CASSTGPGQYNEQFF. CDR3 nucleotide sequence: TGTGCCAGCAGCACTGGCCCGGGACAGTACAATGAGCAGTTCTTC.

This chain connects TRBV19 to TRBJ2-3; D may be TRBD1 (6 bases). The CDR3 extends over 15 amino acids. Trimming left V 10 bases short and J 1 base short, with 18 bases between. Germline loops: CDR1 LNHDA, CDR2 SQIVND (reference sequence). In DNA form, the CDR3 reads TGTGCCACCTCCCCTCGGGACACACGCACAGATACGCAGTATTTT. It encodes CATSPRDTRTDTQYF. Looking up the rest from reference TRBV19 and TRBJ2-3 gives the full variable domain: DGGITQSPKYLFRKEGQNVTLSCEQNLNHDAMYWYRQDPGQGLRLIYYSQIVNDFQKGDIAEGYSVSREKKESFPLTVTSAQKNPTAFYLCATSPRDTRTDTQYFGPGTRLTVL.

The chain recombines TRBV4-2 with TRBJ1-5; D is unresolved. The V and J ends lost 1 base and 0 bases respectively, with 13 bases between them. The germline CDR1 and CDR2 sequences are LGHNA and YNFKEQ. This CDR3 is built from 17 residues. Here the CDR3 DNA reads TGTGCCAGCAGCCAAGCCGGGCGCGCAGGTAGCAATCAGCCCCAGCATTTT. Amino acid sequence: CASSQAGRAGSNQPQHF.

This clone was counted a single time. Here the CDR3 reads CASSRLVSRDGAEAFF. The CDR3 region has the DNA TGTGCCAGCAGTCGTCTCGTCTCCCGGGACGGCGCTGAAGCTTTCTTT. J is TRBJ1-1 and V is TRBV7-9, with D tentatively TRBD1 (5 bases). CDR1 and CDR2 from the germline V gene are SEHNR and FQNEAQ (reference sequence). This CDR3 comprises 16 residues. V lost 6 bases and J lost 6, with 23 bases in between.

The rearrangement links TRBV7-2 to TRBJ1-6; D ambiguous. Trimming took off 6 bases at V and 10 bases at J, with 16 bases between the two ends. The CDR3 consists of 14 residues. Germline V gives CDR1 SGHTA, CDR2 FQGNSA. DNA of the CDR3: TGTGCCAGCAGGACCACCCTATCCGGATCACCCCTCCACTTT. Its translation is CASRTTLSGSPLHF.

This chain joins TRBV12-3 or TRBV12-4 and TRBJ1-5; D ambiguous. This CDR3 region has 12 residues. V shed 10 bases and J shed 3 bases, with 10 bases lying between them. This CDR3 is CATERLNQPQHF. CDR3 nucleotides: TGTGCCACCGAGAGACTCAATCAGCCCCAGCATTTT.

This clone showed up just once. The V and J genes are TRBV4-2 and TRBJ2-1, with 8 bases fitting TRBD2. Trimming cost V 3 bases and J 7 bases; bases outside gene matches: 8. The CDR3 covers 15 residues. CDR1 and CDR2 from the germline V gene are LGHNA and YNFKEQ. The CDR3 nucleotides read TGTGCCAGCAGCCAGTTTGGCGGGAGGTCTAATGAGCAGTTCTTC. Translating it yields CASSQFGGRSNEQFF.

This clone was observed a few times. CDR3 sequence reads: CASSPPKGYYTF. The CDR3 bases are TGTGCCAGCTCACCACCAAAAGGGTACTACACCTTC. This chain joins TRBV18 and TRBJ1-2; D remains ambiguous. V lost 0 bases to trimming and J lost 10 bases, with 9 bases between them. Germline CDR1 and CDR2: KGHSH and LQKENI. The CDR3 spans 12 residues.

The chain carries TRBV5-8 and TRBJ2-7, with a tentative D call TRBD2 (5 bases). CDR3 length: 15 amino acids. Germline values: CDR1 SGHTS, CDR2 YDEGEE. The V gene lost 0 bases and the J gene lost 9 bases, with 19 bases spanning the gap. The CDR3, as DNA: TGTGCCAGCAGCTTGGTTTTAGGGTCCCACGCGGGGCAGTACTTC. It codes for CASSLVLGSHAGQYF.

The chain uses TRBV2 and TRBJ1-2; D is unresolved. The V gene's germline CDR1 is SNHLY and CDR2 FYNNEI. The CDR3 has 14 amino acids. Trimming removed 4 bases at V and 4 bases at J, with 13 bases between. The CDR3 sequence: CASSVNGVGYGYTF. The CDR3 nucleotides are TGTGCCAGCAGTGTTAATGGGGTCGGCTATGGCTACACCTTC.